This TCR beta chain was recorded in a study of response to subunit inactivated influenza vaccine. To note about this clonotype: Its antigen is currently unknown.

V lost 1 base, J lost 1 base, and 10 bases lay in between. Germline CDR1 DFQATT, CDR2 SNEGSKA (reference sequence). CDR3 length: 14 amino acids. TCRdb re-analysed the RT-PCR reads in MiXCR, keeping a single row per CDR3 protein. In the table there are about 650,000 distinct CDR3 sequences, 14% of which are singletons. Study observations and caveats: It was suggested by the authors that few new T cells are recruited by each seasonal influenza vaccination.

This sequence joins TRBV20-1 and TRBJ1-1; D perhaps matches TRBD1 (6 bases). The TCR sequence derives from a man in his forties or fifties who received an inactivated influenza vaccine. This specimen consisted of PBMCs from blood, obtained about 14 days before vaccination. CDR3 sequence reads: CSARVGGTNTEAFF. CDR3 bases: TGCAGTGCTAGAGTGGGGGGCACGAACACTGAAGCTTTCTTT.